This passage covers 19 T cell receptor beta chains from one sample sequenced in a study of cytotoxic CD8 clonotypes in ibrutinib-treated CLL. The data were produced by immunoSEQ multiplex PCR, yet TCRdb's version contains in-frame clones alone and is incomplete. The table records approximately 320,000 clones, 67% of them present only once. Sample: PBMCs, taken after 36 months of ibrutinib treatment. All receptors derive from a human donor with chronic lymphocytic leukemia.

The CDR3 nucleotides are TGTGCCAGCTCACCATCGGGGCTGAACACCGGGGAGCTGTTTTTT. Residues: CASSPSGLNTGELFF. V gene TRBV18 combines with J gene TRBJ2-2, with D perhaps given as TRBD1 or TRBD2 (5 bases each). V gave up 2 bases and J gave up 1 base, with 8 bases separating them. The CDR3 length is 15 residues. Germline CDR1 reads KGHSH; CDR2 reads LQKENI.

CDR3 in amino acids: CSVRSRDGKRAYNEQFF. In nucleotides, the CDR3 is TGCAGCGTTCGGTCCCGGGACGGGAAGAGGGCCTACAATGAGCAGTTCTTC. The gene calls are TRBV29-1 and TRBJ2-1, with D tentatively TRBD1 or TRBD2 (5 bases each). The CDR3 runs to 17 residues. Deletions cut 5 bases from V and 2 bases from J, with 22 bases between. Germline values: CDR1 SQVTM, CDR2 ANQGSEA.

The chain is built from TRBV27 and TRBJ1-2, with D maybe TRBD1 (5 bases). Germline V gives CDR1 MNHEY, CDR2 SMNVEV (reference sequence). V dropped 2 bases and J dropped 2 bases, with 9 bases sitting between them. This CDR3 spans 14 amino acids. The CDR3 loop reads CASSLGGPNYGYTF. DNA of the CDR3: TGTGCCAGCAGTTTAGGGGGACCAAACTATGGCTACACCTTC.

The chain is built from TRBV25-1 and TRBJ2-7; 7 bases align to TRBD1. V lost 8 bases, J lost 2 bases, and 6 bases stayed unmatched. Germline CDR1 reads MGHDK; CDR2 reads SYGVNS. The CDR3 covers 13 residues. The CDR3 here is CASGQESTYEQYF. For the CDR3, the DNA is TGTGCCAGCGGACAGGAATCCACCTACGAGCAGTACTTC.

The CDR3: CASSFLDHSGSPLHF. For the CDR3, the DNA is TGTGCCAGCAGCTTTCTCGATCACTCTGGTTCACCCCTCCACTTT. The chain is built from TRBV5-6 and TRBJ1-6; D gene uncertain. From germline, CDR1 is SGHDT and CDR2 YYEEEE. Trimming removed 2 bases from V and 9 bases from J, with 15 bases in between. There are 15 residues in the CDR3.

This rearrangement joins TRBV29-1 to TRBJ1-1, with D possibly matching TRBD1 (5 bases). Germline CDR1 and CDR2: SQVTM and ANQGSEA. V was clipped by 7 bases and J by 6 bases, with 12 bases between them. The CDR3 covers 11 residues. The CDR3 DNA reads TGCAGCGCCCAAGAGGGGTCTGAAGCTTTCTTT. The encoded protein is CSAQEGSEAFF.

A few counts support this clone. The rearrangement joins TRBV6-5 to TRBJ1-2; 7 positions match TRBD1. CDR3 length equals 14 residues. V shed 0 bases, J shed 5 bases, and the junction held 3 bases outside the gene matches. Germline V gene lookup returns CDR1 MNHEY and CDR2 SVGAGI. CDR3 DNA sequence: TGTGCCAGCAGTTACTCAGGGGGCAGATATGGCTACACCTTC. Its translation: CASSYSGGRYGYTF.

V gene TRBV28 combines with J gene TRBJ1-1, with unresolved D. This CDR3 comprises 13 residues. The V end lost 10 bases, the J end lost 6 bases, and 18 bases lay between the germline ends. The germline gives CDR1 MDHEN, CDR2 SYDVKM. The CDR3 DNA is TGTGCCAACCGTAGAGGAAGTTCGTCTGAAGCTTTCTTT. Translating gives CANRRGSSSEAFF.

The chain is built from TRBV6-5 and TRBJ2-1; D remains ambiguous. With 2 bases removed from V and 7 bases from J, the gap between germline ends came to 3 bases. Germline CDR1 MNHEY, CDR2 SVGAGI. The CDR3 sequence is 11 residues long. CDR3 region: CASSYPNEQFF. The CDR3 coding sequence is TGTGCCAGCAGTTACCCGAATGAGCAGTTCTTC.

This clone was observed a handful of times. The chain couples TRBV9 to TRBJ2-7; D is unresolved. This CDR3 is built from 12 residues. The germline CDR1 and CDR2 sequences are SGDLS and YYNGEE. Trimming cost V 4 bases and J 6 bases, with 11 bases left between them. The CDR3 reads CASSIGFSEQYF. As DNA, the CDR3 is TGTGCCAGCAGCATAGGTTTCTCCGAGCAGTACTTC.

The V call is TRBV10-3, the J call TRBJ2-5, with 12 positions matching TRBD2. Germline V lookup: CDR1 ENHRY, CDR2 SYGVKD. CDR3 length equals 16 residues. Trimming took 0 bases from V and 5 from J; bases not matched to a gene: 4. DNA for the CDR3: TGTGCCATCAGTGAGTCGGGACTAGCGGGTACGGAGACCCAGTACTTC. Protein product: CAISESGLAGTETQYF.

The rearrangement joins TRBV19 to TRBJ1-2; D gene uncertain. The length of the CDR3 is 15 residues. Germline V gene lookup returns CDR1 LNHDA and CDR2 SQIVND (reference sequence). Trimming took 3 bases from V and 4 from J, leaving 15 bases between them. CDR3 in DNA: TGTGCCAGTAGTATTGCCGGTGCACCGCCCTATGGCTACACCTTC. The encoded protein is CASSIAGAPPYGYTF. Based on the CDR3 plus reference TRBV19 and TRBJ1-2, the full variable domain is DGGITQSPKYLFRKEGQNVTLSCEQNLNHDAMYWYRQDPGQGLRLIYYSQIVNDFQKGDIAEGYSVSREKKESFPLTVTSAQKNPTAFYLCASSIAGAPPYGYTFGSGTRLTVV.

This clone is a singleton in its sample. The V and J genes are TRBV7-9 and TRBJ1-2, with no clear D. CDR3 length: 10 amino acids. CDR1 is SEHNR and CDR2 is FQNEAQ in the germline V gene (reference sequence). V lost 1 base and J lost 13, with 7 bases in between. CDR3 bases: TGTGCCAGCAGCTTAGTCTTAGGCACCTTC. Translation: CASSLVLGTF.

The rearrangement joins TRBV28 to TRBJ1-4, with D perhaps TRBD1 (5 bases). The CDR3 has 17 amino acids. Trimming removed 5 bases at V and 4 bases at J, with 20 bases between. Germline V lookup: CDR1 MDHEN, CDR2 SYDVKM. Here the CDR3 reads CASSPIGLDSNNEKLFF. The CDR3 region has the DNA TGTGCCAGCAGTCCAATTGGGCTTGACAGCAATAATGAAAAACTGTTTTTT.

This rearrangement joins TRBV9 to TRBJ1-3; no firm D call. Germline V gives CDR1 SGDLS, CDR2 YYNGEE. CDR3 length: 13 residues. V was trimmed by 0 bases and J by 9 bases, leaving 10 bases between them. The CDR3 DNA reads TGTGCCAGCAGCGTAGTCCCCCTGGGCACCATATATTTT. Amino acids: CASSVVPLGTIYF. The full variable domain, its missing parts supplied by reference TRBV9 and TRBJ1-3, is DSGVTQTPKHLITATGQRVTLRCSPRSGDLSVYWYQQSLDQGLQFLIQYYNGEERAKGNILERFSAQQFPDLHSELNLSSLELGDSALYFCASSVVPLGTIYFGEGSWLTVV.

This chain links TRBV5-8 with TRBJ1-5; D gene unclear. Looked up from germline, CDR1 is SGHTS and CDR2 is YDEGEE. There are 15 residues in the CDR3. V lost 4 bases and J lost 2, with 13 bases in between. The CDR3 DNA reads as TGTGCCAGCAGCGCCGGGGTCTTGGGCAATCAGCCCCAGCATTTT. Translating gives CASSAGVLGNQPQHF.

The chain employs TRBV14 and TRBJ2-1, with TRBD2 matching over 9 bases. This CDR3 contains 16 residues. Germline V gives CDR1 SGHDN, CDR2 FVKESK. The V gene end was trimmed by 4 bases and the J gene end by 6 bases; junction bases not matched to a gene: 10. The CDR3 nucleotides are TGTGCCAGCAGCCGCCGGCCGGGACTAGCCTCCAATGAGCAGTTCTTC. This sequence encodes CASSRRPGLASNEQFF.

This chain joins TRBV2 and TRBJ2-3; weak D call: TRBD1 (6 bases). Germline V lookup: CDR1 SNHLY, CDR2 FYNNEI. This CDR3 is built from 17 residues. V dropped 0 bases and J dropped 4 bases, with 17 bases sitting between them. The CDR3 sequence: CASSEAWGLGSPDTQYF. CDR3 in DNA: TGTGCCAGCAGTGAAGCTTGGGGGCTAGGGAGCCCAGATACGCAGTATTTT.

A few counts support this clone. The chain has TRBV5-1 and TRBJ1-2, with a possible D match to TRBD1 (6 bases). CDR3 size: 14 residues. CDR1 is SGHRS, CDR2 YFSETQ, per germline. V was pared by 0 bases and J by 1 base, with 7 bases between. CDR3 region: CASSLADSNYGYTF. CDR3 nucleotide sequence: TGCGCCAGCAGCTTGGCGGACAGTAACTATGGCTACACCTTC. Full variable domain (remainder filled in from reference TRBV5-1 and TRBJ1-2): KAGVTQTPRYLIKTRGQQVTLSCSPISGHRSVSWYQQTPGQGLQFLFEYFSETQRNKGNFPGRFSGRQFSNSRSEMNVSTLELGDSALYLCASSLADSNYGYTFGSGTRLTVV.